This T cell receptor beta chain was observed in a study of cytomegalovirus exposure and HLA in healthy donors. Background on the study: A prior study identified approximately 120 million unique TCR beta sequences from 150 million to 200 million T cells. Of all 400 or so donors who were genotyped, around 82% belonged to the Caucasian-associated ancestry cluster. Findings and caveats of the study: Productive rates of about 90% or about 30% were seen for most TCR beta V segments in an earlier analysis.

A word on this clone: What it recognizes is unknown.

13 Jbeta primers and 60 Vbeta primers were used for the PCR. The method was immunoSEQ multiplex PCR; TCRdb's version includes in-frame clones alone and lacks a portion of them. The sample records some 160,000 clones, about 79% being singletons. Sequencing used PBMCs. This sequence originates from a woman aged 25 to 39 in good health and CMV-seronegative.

The CDR3 nucleotides are TGCGCCAGCAGCCGGACAGGGGGCCCACACCCTAACTATGGCTACACCTTC. Amino acid sequence: CASSRTGGPHPNYGYTF. The chain employs TRBV4-1 and TRBJ1-2; 11 bases are a match to TRBD1. CDR1 is MGHRA and CDR2 is YSYEKL in the germline V gene. The CDR3 extends over 17 amino acids. V was clipped by 4 bases and J by 0 bases; unmatched bases: 7.